The entry below describes one TCR beta chain. The data derive from a study of shared clonotypes between healthy human individuals. The CDR3 runs 16 residues. V dropped 0 bases and J dropped 5; count of bases not matched to a gene: 7. Germline-derived CDR1 and CDR2 are MGHRA and YSYEKL. Naive CD4+ cells were CD45RA-selected; the remaining cells were memory. The genomic DNA of each subset was split evenly across several immunoSEQ plates. Replicate PCRs run on sorted subsets employed 200 ng DNA, some 33,000 T cell genomes. As originally analysed: In the immunoSEQ data, sequences were junction-only and lacked quality scores, so filtering differed. Clones were sequenced by immunoSEQ multiplex PCR, and TCRdb holds only the in-frame ones, with some missing. D and trimming come from the DNA, and the V and J calls and clone size come from that table. The profile shows a few million clones, approximately 94% of them singletons.

This receptor was taken from a man between 18 and 35 years old in good health. The chain carries TRBV4-1 and TRBJ1-2; 9 bases map to TRBD1. The sequenced sample was naive CD4+ T cells sorted from blood. The subset: CD45RA+ positively selected. The CDR3: CASSQDRRTGAYGYTF. DNA for the CDR3: TGCGCCAGCAGCCAAGATCGGCGGACAGGGGCGTATGGCTACACCTTC.